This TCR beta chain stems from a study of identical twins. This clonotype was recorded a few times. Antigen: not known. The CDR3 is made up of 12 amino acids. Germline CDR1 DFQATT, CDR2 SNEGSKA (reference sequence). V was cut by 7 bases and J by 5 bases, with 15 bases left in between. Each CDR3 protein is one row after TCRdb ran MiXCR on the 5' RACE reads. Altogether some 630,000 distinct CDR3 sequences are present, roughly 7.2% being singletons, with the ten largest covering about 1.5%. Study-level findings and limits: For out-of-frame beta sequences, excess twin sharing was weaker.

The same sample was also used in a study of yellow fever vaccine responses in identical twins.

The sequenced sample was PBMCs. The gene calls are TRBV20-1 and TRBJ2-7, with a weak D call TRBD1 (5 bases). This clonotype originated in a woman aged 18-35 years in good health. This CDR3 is CSVSRVRNEQYV. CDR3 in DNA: TGCAGTGTTAGCAGGGTTCGTAACGAGCAGTACGTC.